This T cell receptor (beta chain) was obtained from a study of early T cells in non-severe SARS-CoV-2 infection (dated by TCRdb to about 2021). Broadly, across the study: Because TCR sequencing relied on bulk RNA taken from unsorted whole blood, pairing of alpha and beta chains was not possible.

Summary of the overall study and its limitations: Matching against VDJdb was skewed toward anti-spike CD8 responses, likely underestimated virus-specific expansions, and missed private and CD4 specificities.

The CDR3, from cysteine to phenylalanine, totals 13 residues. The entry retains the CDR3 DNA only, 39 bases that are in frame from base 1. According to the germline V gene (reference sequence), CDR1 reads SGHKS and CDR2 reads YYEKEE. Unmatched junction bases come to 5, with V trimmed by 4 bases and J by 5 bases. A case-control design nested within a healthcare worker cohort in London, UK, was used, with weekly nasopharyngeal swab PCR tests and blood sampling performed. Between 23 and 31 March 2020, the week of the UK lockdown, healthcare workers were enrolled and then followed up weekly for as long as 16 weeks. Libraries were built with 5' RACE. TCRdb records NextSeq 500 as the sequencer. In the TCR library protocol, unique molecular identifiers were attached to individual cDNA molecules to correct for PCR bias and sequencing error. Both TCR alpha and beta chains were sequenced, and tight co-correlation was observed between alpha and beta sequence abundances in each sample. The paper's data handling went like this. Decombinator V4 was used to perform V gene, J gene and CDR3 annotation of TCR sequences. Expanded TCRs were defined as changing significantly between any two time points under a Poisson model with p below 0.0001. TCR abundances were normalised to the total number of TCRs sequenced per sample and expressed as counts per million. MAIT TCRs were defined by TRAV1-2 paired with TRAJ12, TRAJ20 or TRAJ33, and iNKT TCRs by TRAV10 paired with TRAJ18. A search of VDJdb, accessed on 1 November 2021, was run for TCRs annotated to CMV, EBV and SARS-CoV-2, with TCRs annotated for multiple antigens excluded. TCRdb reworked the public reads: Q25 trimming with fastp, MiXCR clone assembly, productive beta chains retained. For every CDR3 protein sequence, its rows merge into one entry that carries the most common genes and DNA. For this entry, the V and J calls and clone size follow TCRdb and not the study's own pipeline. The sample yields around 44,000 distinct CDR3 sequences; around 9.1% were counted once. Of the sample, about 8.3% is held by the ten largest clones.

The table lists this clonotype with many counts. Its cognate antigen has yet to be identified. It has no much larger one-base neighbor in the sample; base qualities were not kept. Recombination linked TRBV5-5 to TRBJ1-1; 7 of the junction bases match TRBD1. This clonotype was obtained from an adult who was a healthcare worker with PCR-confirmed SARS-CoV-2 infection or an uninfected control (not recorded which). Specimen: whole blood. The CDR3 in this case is CASSTQGWTEAFF. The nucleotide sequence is TGTGCCAGCAGCACACAGGGGTGGACTGAAGCTTTCTTT.